Reported below is one TCR beta chain. This entry belongs to a study of blood T cell repertoires in COVID-19. TCRdb's table, derived via immunoSEQ multiplex PCR, lists solely in-frame clones and lacks some. The sample carries 150,000 to 200,000 clones, around 83% recorded once. V trimming: 5 bases; J trimming: 0 bases; junction bases outside the gene matches: 5. Looked up from germline, CDR1 is SEHNR and CDR2 is FQNEAQ (reference sequence). The length of the CDR3 is 15 residues. The V and J genes are TRBV7-9 and TRBJ1-1; TRBD1 agrees at 8 bases. Specimen: peripheral blood. The sequence came from a woman aged 80 or over in a cohort sampled during active or convalescent COVID-19. CDR3: CASSITGGLNTEAFF. CDR3 nucleotide sequence: TGTGCCAGCAGCATAACAGGGGGTTTGAACACTGAAGCTTTCTTT. The variable domain in full, completed from reference TRBV7-9 and TRBJ1-1, reads DTGVSQNPRHKITKRGQNVTFRCDPISEHNRLYWYRQTLGQGPEFLTYFQNEAQLEKSRLLSDRFSAERPKGSFSTLEIQRTEQGDSAMYLCASSITGGLNTEAFFGQGTRLTVV.